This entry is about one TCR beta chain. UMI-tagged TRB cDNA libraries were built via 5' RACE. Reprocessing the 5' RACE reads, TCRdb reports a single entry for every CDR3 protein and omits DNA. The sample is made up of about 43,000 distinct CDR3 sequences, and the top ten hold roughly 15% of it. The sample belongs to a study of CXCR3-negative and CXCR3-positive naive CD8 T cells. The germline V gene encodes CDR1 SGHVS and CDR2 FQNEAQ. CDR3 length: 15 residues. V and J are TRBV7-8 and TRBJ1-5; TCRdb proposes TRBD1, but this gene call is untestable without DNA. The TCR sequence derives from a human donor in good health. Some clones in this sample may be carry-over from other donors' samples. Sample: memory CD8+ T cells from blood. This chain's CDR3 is CASSLYGTLNQPQHF.